This T cell receptor beta chain was recovered during a study of shared clonotypes between healthy human individuals. Study information: Each donor had three CD4 naive, three CD4 memory, two CD8 naive and one CD8 memory plate. The study's findings and limits: Estimated richness was generally greater in naive than memory subsets. Relative to their counterparts shared across all four donors, non-shared clonotypes exhibited diminished generation probabilities.

Among the donors, all were Caucasian adults who lived in Nashville, Tennessee. Data came from immunoSEQ multiplex PCR; TCRdb stores just in-frame clones and leaves some out. The sample lists 1.5 million to 1.9 million clones; 95% to 99% were seen once. Regarding this clone: As yet, its antigen is unknown.

V dropped 4 bases and J dropped 9; count of bases not matched to a gene: 12. Germline lookup yields CDR1 KGHSH and CDR2 LQKENI. The CDR3 is 15 residues long. The source material was naive CD4+ T cells sorted from blood. Subset given: CD45RA+ positively selected. The chain employs TRBV18 and TRBJ2-7, with 10 positions matching TRBD2. This clonotype was sampled from a man aged 25-45 years in good health. The CDR3 bases are TGTGCCAGCTCACAGGGCAAAGCTAGCGGGAGAGGGCAGTACTTC. It yields the protein CASSQGKASGRGQYF.